Below are 29 T cell receptor beta chains sequenced from a single sample in a study of CD8 T cells in Susac syndrome. With random hexamers, 0.5 to 1 ug RNA was reverse transcribed. TCRdb ran MiXCR on the immunoSEQ multiplex PCR reads and lists one entry per CDR3 protein. The table shows some 160,000 distinct CDR3 sequences, with roughly 95% occurring only once. Sequences were obtained from CD4+ T cells from PBMCs. These receptors were taken from a human donor with Susac syndrome.

This chain uses TRBV5-1 with TRBJ2-3; D call uncertain. V lost 6 bases to trimming and J lost 1 base, with 15 bases between them. CDR3 length equals 15 residues. The germline V gene encodes CDR1 SGHRS and CDR2 YFSETQ. The CDR3: CASTRLIPGTDTQYF. CDR3 coding DNA: TGCGCCAGCACCCGACTTATCCCGGGCACAGATACGCAGTATTTT.

The J gene is TRBJ2-7, the V gene TRBV4-1; TRBD1 matches 9 bases. CDR3 size: 16 residues. Germline V lookup: CDR1 MGHRA, CDR2 YSYEKL. Trimming cost V 1 base and J 0 bases; bases outside gene matches: 4. This chain's CDR3 is CASSQVATGGSYEQYF. Here the CDR3 DNA reads TGCGCCAGCAGCCAAGTTGCGACAGGGGGCTCCTACGAGCAGTACTTC.

The CDR3 protein is CASSPQTSGDTQYF. DNA of the CDR3: TGTGCCAGCTCACCACAAACTAGCGGAGATACGCAGTATTTT. V is TRBV18 and J is TRBJ2-3; 8 nucleotides agree with TRBD2. CDR3 length equals 14 residues. The V gene's germline CDR1 is KGHSH and CDR2 LQKENI. The V segment lost 1 base and the J segment 5 bases; nucleotides outside the gene matches: 2.

This clonotype showed up just a few times. The rearrangement links TRBV12-3 or TRBV12-4 to TRBJ1-1; 8 nucleotides agree with TRBD1. This CDR3 spans 13 amino acids. V lost 3 bases to trimming and J lost 4 bases; unmatched junction nucleotides: 1. The CDR3 loop reads CASSFTGGTEAFF. CDR3 DNA sequence: TGTGCCAGCAGTTTTACAGGGGGCACTGAAGCTTTCTTT.

The chain recombines TRBV2 with TRBJ2-3, with TRBD2 as a possible D gene (6 bases). V lost 3 bases to trimming and J lost 2 bases, with 9 bases between them. The CDR3 has 14 amino acids. Germline V lookup: CDR1 SNHLY, CDR2 FYNNEI. The CDR3 DNA is TGTGCCAGCAGTGAGGGACTTTCCACAGATACGCAGTATTTT. It yields the protein CASSEGLSTDTQYF.

This clonotype is a singleton in its sample. This chain connects TRBV6-1 to TRBJ1-1; D perhaps matches TRBD1 (6 bases). Germline V gene lookup returns CDR1 MNHNS and CDR2 SASEGT. V gave up 2 bases and J gave up 0 bases, with 13 bases separating them. There are 16 residues in the CDR3. The chain's CDR3 is CASSESGGRMNTEAFF. CDR3 coding DNA: TGTGCCAGCAGTGAAAGTGGGGGCAGGATGAACACTGAAGCTTTCTTT.

This chain joins TRBV19 and TRBJ1-1, with a weak D call TRBD1 (5 bases). The germline V gene has CDR1 LNHDA and CDR2 SQIVND (reference sequence). The CDR3 loop spans 13 amino acids. V was clipped by 10 bases and J by 9 bases, with 21 bases between them. The chain's CDR3 is CATRAPGLRKAFF. The CDR3 DNA sequence: TGTGCCACCCGGGCGCCGGGACTTCGAAAAGCTTTCTTT.

This rearrangement joins TRBV6-5 to TRBJ1-6, with TRBD1 as a possible D gene (5 bases). V lost 6 bases to trimming and J lost 10 bases, with 13 bases between them. The CDR3 has 13 amino acids. Germline V CDR1 and CDR2: MNHEY, SVGAGI. CDR3 loop: CASSGGVNSPLHF. Here the CDR3 DNA reads TGTGCCAGCAGCGGGGGGGTAAACTCACCCCTCCACTTT.

The chain couples TRBV20-1 to TRBJ2-3, with a tentative D call TRBD2 (6 bases). Germline V gene data show CDR1 as DFQATT and CDR2 as SNEGSKA (reference sequence). Trimming cost V 0 bases and J 0 bases, with 10 bases left between them. The length of the CDR3 is 15 residues. The CDR3 nucleotides are TGCAGTGCTAGAGATGGACTAACTAGCACAGATACGCAGTATTTT. It encodes CSARDGLTSTDTQYF.

The J gene is TRBJ2-7, the V gene TRBV15, with D unresolved. Germline CDR1 LNHNV, CDR2 YYDKDF (reference sequence). V shed 0 bases and J shed 3 bases, with 6 bases lying between them. The CDR3 consists of 13 residues. This CDR3 is CATSRDQGYEQYF. In DNA form, the CDR3 reads TGTGCCACCAGCAGAGATCAAGGCTACGAGCAGTACTTC.

The J gene is TRBJ2-1, the V gene TRBV2, with 9 bases identical to TRBD2. Germline V gene sequence: CDR1 SNHLY, CDR2 FYNNEI. The junction had 10 bases not matched to a gene; V was cut back by 6 bases and J by 16 bases. This CDR3 region has 12 residues. CDR3 in DNA: TGTGCCAGCAGAGACCCCGGGACTAGCACATTCTTC. Residues: CASRDPGTSTFF.

The chain links TRBV20-1 to TRBJ2-1; possibly TRBD1 for D (5 bases). CDR1 and CDR2 from the germline V gene are DFQATT and SNEGSKA (reference sequence). The ends were cut back, 7 bases at V and 6 bases at J, with 10 bases in the middle. CDR3 size: 11 residues. The CDR3 nucleotides read TGCAGTGTGGTAGGGGTCAATGAGCAGTTCTTC. It is translated as CSVVGVNEQFF.

The chain recombines TRBV18 with TRBJ2-7; D may be TRBD1 (6 bases). The germline gives CDR1 KGHSH, CDR2 LQKENI. The CDR3 totals 17 residues. V was cut by 1 base and J by 0 bases, with 16 bases left in between. CDR3 loop: CASSPLSPGQSSYEQYF. In nucleotides, the CDR3 is TGTGCCAGCTCACCACTATCGCCGGGACAATCCTCCTACGAGCAGTACTTC. The whole variable domain, remainder taken from reference TRBV18 and TRBJ2-7, is NAGVMQNPRHLVRRRGQEARLRCSPMKGHSHVYWYRQLPEEGLKFMVYLQKENIIDESGMPKERFSAEFPKEGPSILRIQQVVRGDSAAYFCASSPLSPGQSSYEQYFGPGTRLTVT.

CDR3 region: CASVSGQGKGYTF. CDR3 DNA sequence: TGTGCCAGTGTATCGGGACAGGGTAAGGGCTACACCTTC. The chain couples TRBV5-6 to TRBJ1-2, with 9 bases fitting TRBD1. Germline-derived CDR1 and CDR2 are SGHDT and YYEEEE. V dropped 8 bases and J dropped 8; count of bases not matched to a gene: 10. This CDR3 spans 13 amino acids.

The chain couples TRBV20-1 to TRBJ2-1; D is uncertain. V was pared by 5 bases and J by 6 bases, with 8 bases between. Germline loops: CDR1 DFQATT, CDR2 SNEGSKA (reference sequence). This CDR3 spans 11 amino acids. CDR3 nucleotide sequence: TGCAGTGCTCGCGACATCAATGAGCAGTTCTTC. The encoded protein is CSARDINEQFF.

This sequence joins TRBV24-1 and TRBJ1-5; maybe TRBD1 (5 bases). Germline V lookup: CDR1 KGHDR, CDR2 SFDVKD. The V end lost 4 bases, the J end lost 2 bases, and 8 bases lay between the germline ends. The CDR3 runs 14 residues. The CDR3 DNA follows: TGTGCCACCAGTGAAAAAGGGGGCAATCAGCCCCAGCATTTT. This sequence encodes CATSEKGGNQPQHF.

The V call is TRBV19, the J call TRBJ2-2, with 9 bases matching TRBD1. The ends lost 9 bases at V and 3 bases at J; junction bases unmatched: 5. CDR3 size: 14 residues. The V gene's germline CDR1 is LNHDA and CDR2 SQIVND (reference sequence). CDR3 DNA sequence: TGTGCCAGCCGAGACAGGGGGGACACCGGGGAGCTGTTTTTT. Protein sequence: CASRDRGDTGELFF.

The chain uses TRBV5-6 and TRBJ2-1; D call uncertain. The CDR3 length is 12 residues. CDR1 is SGHDT, CDR2 YYEEEE, per germline. V lost 2 bases to trimming and J lost 5 bases, with 5 bases between them. In DNA, the CDR3 is TGTGCCAGCAGCTTTTTCAACAATGAGCAGTTCTTC. Amino acids: CASSFFNNEQFF.

The chain links TRBV29-1 to TRBJ1-2; D is possibly TRBD1 (5 bases). Germline CDR1 SQVTM, CDR2 ANQGSEA. This CDR3 spans 12 amino acids. Trimming took 3 bases from V and 5 from J, leaving 10 bases between them. CDR3 coding DNA: TGCAGCGTTGAGACCTCAGGGTATGGCTACACCTTC. This codes for CSVETSGYGYTF.

A single count supports this clonotype. V and J are TRBV24-1 and TRBJ1-5; D unresolved. This CDR3 is 15 amino acids long. V lost 5 bases and J lost 4, with 14 bases in between. The germline V gene has CDR1 KGHDR and CDR2 SFDVKD. Here the CDR3 DNA reads TGTGCCACCAGTGTGTTGGAGGACCTTAATCAGCCCCAGCATTTT. It yields the protein CATSVLEDLNQPQHF.

V is TRBV5-4 and J is TRBJ2-7; 8 bases match TRBD1. The CDR3 contains 15 residues. Germline V gene lookup returns CDR1 SGHNT and CDR2 YYREEE (reference sequence). Unmatched junction bases numbered 13, after V lost 5 bases and J lost 6 bases. In DNA form, the CDR3 reads TGTGCCAGCAGTTCCAGACAGGGGCTCGTCGGCGAGCAGTACTTC. Its translation is CASSSRQGLVGEQYF.

This clonotype showed up just once. The rearrangement uses TRBV19 and TRBJ2-1, with 11 bases matching TRBD2. Trimming cost V 4 bases and J 3 bases; bases outside gene matches: 2. Germline-derived CDR1 and CDR2 are LNHDA and SQIVND (reference sequence). The CDR3 length is 15 residues. The CDR3 region is CASSNLAGGYNEQFF. The CDR3 DNA sequence: TGTGCCAGTAGTAATCTAGCGGGGGGCTACAATGAGCAGTTCTTC.

The chain's CDR3 is CASSYSQKAETQYF. In DNA, the CDR3 is TGTGCCAGCAGTTACTCACAGAAGGCGGAGACCCAGTACTTC. This chain joins TRBV6-6 and TRBJ2-5; D unclear. Germline loops: CDR1 MNHNY, CDR2 SVGAGI (reference sequence). Trimming pared 0 bases from V and 5 bases from J, leaving 10 bases between. The length of the CDR3 is 14 residues.

The rearrangement joins TRBV5-1 to TRBJ1-5; the D gene is possibly TRBD1 (5 bases). The CDR3 runs 14 residues. The germline CDR1 and CDR2 sequences are SGHRS and YFSETQ. V lost 0 bases to trimming and J lost 5 bases, with 9 bases between them. As DNA, the CDR3 is TGCGCCAGCAGCTTGGTTGGGGGTCATCAGCCCCAGCATTTT. It translates to CASSLVGGHQPQHF.

The V call is TRBV15, the J call TRBJ2-5, with D tentatively TRBD2 (5 bases). Germline V gene data show CDR1 as LNHNV and CDR2 as YYDKDF (reference sequence). The CDR3 length is 13 residues. Trimming removed 5 bases from V and 2 bases from J, with 9 bases in between. The CDR3 sequence: CATSEGLQETQYF. The CDR3 nucleotides are TGTGCCACCAGCGAAGGACTGCAAGAGACCCAGTACTTC.

This clonotype was detected only once. CDR3 protein: CASSEGRKTRSPQETQYF. For the CDR3, the DNA is TGTGCCAGCAGCGAGGGGCGGAAGACTAGAAGCCCCCAAGAGACCCAGTACTTC. The V and J genes are TRBV9 and TRBJ2-5; TRBD2 is a possible D gene (6 bases). Germline CDR1 and CDR2: SGDLS and YYNGEE. V lost 3 bases, J lost 1 base, and 22 bases lay in between. The CDR3 covers 18 residues.

V usage is TRBV24-1 and J usage is TRBJ2-1, with a tentative D call TRBD2 (6 bases). Germline V lookup: CDR1 KGHDR, CDR2 SFDVKD. V lost 5 bases and J 6 bases, leaving 13 bases between the germline ends. The CDR3 runs to 14 residues. DNA for the CDR3: TGTGCCACCAGTGCGGAGGGGATCCCCAATGAGCAGTTCTTC. Translated, it gives CATSAEGIPNEQFF.

This clonotype occurred a few times. The chain couples TRBV4-2 to TRBJ1-6; maybe TRBD1 (6 bases). Trimming removed 3 bases at V and 4 bases at J, with 10 bases between. The CDR3 runs 15 residues. Looked up from germline, CDR1 is LGHNA and CDR2 is YNFKEQ. The CDR3 coding sequence is TGTGCCAGCAGCCACCACAGGGAATATAATTCACCCCTCCACTTT. Protein sequence: CASSHHREYNSPLHF.

The chain has TRBV18 and TRBJ1-1; possible D gene TRBD1, 5 bases. Per germline, CDR1 KGHSH and CDR2 LQKENI. CDR3 length: 13 amino acids. V was cut by 3 bases and J by 3 bases, with 8 bases left in between. CDR3 protein: CASSPEGYTEAFF. The CDR3 DNA sequence: TGTGCCAGCTCACCTGAGGGGTACACTGAAGCTTTCTTT.